This T cell receptor (beta chain) was captured in a study of cytomegalovirus exposure and HLA in healthy donors. Overall study findings and caveats: What a later analysis reportedly showed was that an Asian-associated ancestry cluster had fewer N-insertions than the approximately 700-donor mean. Most TCR beta V segments were productive about 90% or about 30% of the time in an earlier analysis. Sequencing likely generated an artifact that appeared as a cluster of highly shared sequence variants.

PCR was performed using 60 Vbeta and 13 Jbeta primers. The repertoire was sequenced with immunoSEQ multiplex PCR; TCRdb's copy has only in-frame clones and lacks some. The data hold about 76,000 clones, with about 76% observed a single time. About this clone: Antigen unknown.

The length of the CDR3 is 14 residues. The ends lost 6 bases at V and 2 bases at J; junction bases unmatched: 6. Germline CDR1 reads MNHEY; CDR2 reads SMNVEV (reference sequence). Sequenced sample: PBMCs. This sequence originates from a male donor in good health and CMV-seropositive. The chain employs TRBV27 and TRBJ1-2; 7 nucleotides align to TRBD1. The CDR3 protein is CASSRRGQNYGYTF. The CDR3 DNA reads as TGTGCCAGCAGCAGGCGGGGACAGAACTATGGCTACACCTTC.